A selection of T cell receptor beta chains follows, all from one sample in a study of T cells in tumors after PD-1 blockade. Profiling relied on immunoSEQ multiplex PCR, and the TCRdb table lists in-frame clones only, not all of them. The sample records approximately 60,000 clones, around 72% being singletons. The material sequenced was PBMCs, taken after anti-PD-1 treatment. These receptors were obtained from a human donor with basal cell carcinoma. Both conserved end residues are part of each CDR3. The order of the fields is D gene, J gene, V gene, clone size, CDR3 protein, CDR3 DNA. The D gene is left open where the match is weak. Not every row has a clone size; where given, it reads once, few, many or a size class.

d_call: TRBD2
j_call: TRBJ2-7
v_call: TRBV3-1/TRBV3-2
clone_size: NA
cdr3_aa: CASSQRTRGGAGEQYF
cdr3_nt: TGTGCCAGCAGCCAAAGAACTCGCGGGGGGGCGGGCGAGCAGTACTTC

d_call: TRBD1
j_call: TRBJ1-1
v_call: TRBV6-5
clone_size: NA
cdr3_aa: CASLSDRVMNTEAFF
cdr3_nt: TGTGCCAGTCTATCGGACAGGGTGATGAACACTGAAGCTTTCTTT

d_call: NA
j_call: TRBJ1-2
v_call: TRBV28
clone_size: NA
cdr3_aa: CASSPTGTYGYTF
cdr3_nt: TGTGCCAGCAGTCCCACAGGGACCTATGGCTACACCTTC

d_call: TRBD1
j_call: TRBJ1-5
v_call: TRBV6-6
clone_size: NA
cdr3_aa: CASSYMTGVLQPQHF
cdr3_nt: TGTGCCAGCAGTTACATGACAGGGGTACTGCAGCCCCAGCATTTT

d_call: NA
j_call: TRBJ1-4
v_call: TRBV19
clone_size: NA
cdr3_aa: CASRRAGNEKLFF
cdr3_nt: TGTGCCAGTAGACGAGCGGGGAATGAAAAACTGTTTTTT

d_call: TRBD2
j_call: TRBJ2-5
v_call: TRBV5-4
clone_size: NA
cdr3_aa: CASSLGISGGGETQYF
cdr3_nt: TGTGCCAGCAGCTTGGGTATTAGCGGGGGTGGGGAGACCCAGTACTTC

d_call: TRBD1
j_call: TRBJ1-2
v_call: TRBV6-1
clone_size: NA
cdr3_aa: CASSEGPPGQSYGYTF
cdr3_nt: TGTGCCAGCAGTGAGGGCCCTCCGGGACAGTCCTATGGCTACACCTTC

d_call: NA
j_call: TRBJ1-5
v_call: TRBV4-1
clone_size: once
cdr3_aa: CASSQRSGGSNQPQHF
cdr3_nt: TGCGCCAGCAGCCAAAGGAGCGGGGGTAGCAATCAGCCCCAGCATTTT

d_call: NA
j_call: TRBJ2-5
v_call: TRBV5-4
clone_size: NA
cdr3_aa: CASSPQEETQYF
cdr3_nt: TGTGCCAGCAGCCCCCAGGAAGAGACCCAGTACTTC

d_call: NA
j_call: TRBJ2-3
v_call: TRBV3-1/TRBV3-2
clone_size: NA
cdr3_aa: CASSLLGDTQYF
cdr3_nt: TGTGCCAGCAGCCTACTCGGAGATACGCAGTATTTT

d_call: NA
j_call: TRBJ2-7
v_call: TRBV21-1
clone_size: NA
cdr3_aa: CASSKVFSDYEQYF
cdr3_nt: TGTGCCAGCAGCAAAGTTTTTTCGGACTACGAGCAGTACTTC

d_call: NA
j_call: TRBJ1-1
v_call: TRBV10-3
clone_size: NA
cdr3_aa: CAISEGGTEAFF
cdr3_nt: TGTGCCATCAGTGAAGGGGGTACTGAAGCTTTCTTT

d_call: NA
j_call: TRBJ2-5
v_call: TRBV5-1
clone_size: NA
cdr3_aa: CASSLVGEKQETQYF
cdr3_nt: TGCGCCAGCAGCTTGGTTGGGGAAAAACAAGAGACCCAGTACTTC

d_call: NA
j_call: TRBJ1-4
v_call: TRBV6-5
clone_size: NA
cdr3_aa: CASSYFVGEKLFF
cdr3_nt: TGTGCCAGCAGTTACTTTGTTGGTGAAAAACTGTTTTTT

d_call: TRBD2
j_call: TRBJ2-1
v_call: TRBV2
clone_size: NA
cdr3_aa: CASSDYSGGYNEQFF
cdr3_nt: TGTGCCAGCAGTGATTATAGCGGGGGGTACAATGAGCAGTTCTTC

d_call: NA
j_call: TRBJ1-4
v_call: TRBV4-1
clone_size: NA
cdr3_aa: CASSQGNGGNEKLFF
cdr3_nt: TGCGCCAGCAGCCAAGGAAACGGGGGCAATGAAAAACTGTTTTTT

d_call: TRBD1
j_call: TRBJ1-6
v_call: TRBV2
clone_size: NA
cdr3_aa: CASSEWDRANSPLHF
cdr3_nt: TGTGCCAGCAGTGAGTGGGACAGGGCTAATTCACCCCTCCACTTT

d_call: TRBD1
j_call: TRBJ2-5
v_call: TRBV9
clone_size: NA
cdr3_aa: CASSVAGGQGIETQYF
cdr3_nt: TGTGCCAGCAGCGTAGCCGGAGGACAGGGTATAGAGACCCAGTACTTC

d_call: TRBD2
j_call: TRBJ2-1
v_call: TRBV10-1
clone_size: NA
cdr3_aa: CASSEPPLAGFYNEQFF
cdr3_nt: TGCGCCAGCAGTGAGCCTCCGCTAGCGGGGTTCTACAATGAGCAGTTCTTC

d_call: NA
j_call: TRBJ1-3
v_call: TRBV5-4
clone_size: once
cdr3_aa: CASSPALGARNTIYF
cdr3_nt: TGTGCCAGCAGCCCCGCTTTGGGAGCGAGAAACACCATATATTTT

d_call: TRBD2
j_call: TRBJ2-2
v_call: TRBV18
clone_size: NA
cdr3_aa: CASSPTTSGGQNTGELFF
cdr3_nt: TGTGCCAGCTCACCAACGACTAGCGGGGGGCAGAACACCGGGGAGCTGTTTTTT

d_call: NA
j_call: TRBJ1-2
v_call: TRBV5-6
clone_size: NA
cdr3_aa: CASSPDGGLLYGYTF
cdr3_nt: TGTGCCAGCAGCCCGGACGGGGGACTCCTCTATGGCTACACCTTC

d_call: NA
j_call: TRBJ2-5
v_call: TRBV12-3/TRBV12-4
clone_size: NA
cdr3_aa: CASEKWGEETQYF
cdr3_nt: TGTGCCAGCGAGAAGTGGGGGGAAGAGACCCAGTACTTC

d_call: NA
j_call: TRBJ2-6
v_call: TRBV27
clone_size: many
cdr3_aa: CASSSGRLSGANVLTF
cdr3_nt: TGTGCCAGCAGTTCAGGACGGCTCTCTGGGGCCAACGTCCTGACTTTC

d_call: NA
j_call: TRBJ1-4
v_call: TRBV20-1
clone_size: NA
cdr3_aa: CTCSDGEKLFF
cdr3_nt: TGCACCTGTAGTGACGGTGAAAAACTGTTTTTT

d_call: NA
j_call: TRBJ2-7
v_call: TRBV2
clone_size: once
cdr3_aa: CASSILQGSEQYF
cdr3_nt: TGTGCCAGCAGTATCTTACAGGGAAGCGAGCAGTACTTC

d_call: NA
j_call: TRBJ2-3
v_call: TRBV6-1
clone_size: NA
cdr3_aa: CASSEFGGGTDTQYF
cdr3_nt: TGTGCCAGCAGTGAATTCGGGGGCGGCACAGATACGCAGTATTTT

d_call: TRBD2
j_call: TRBJ2-5
v_call: TRBV6-5
clone_size: NA
cdr3_aa: CASSLGGLVQETQYF
cdr3_nt: TGTGCCAGCAGCCTGGGGGGACTAGTACAAGAGACCCAGTACTTC

d_call: NA
j_call: TRBJ1-3
v_call: TRBV6-1
clone_size: few
cdr3_aa: CASSEPSKGSGNTIYF
cdr3_nt: TGTGCCAGCAGTGAACCCAGCAAAGGGTCTGGAAACACCATATATTTT

d_call: NA
j_call: TRBJ2-4
v_call: TRBV19
clone_size: NA
cdr3_aa: CASSSRDTLYF
cdr3_nt: TGTGCCAGTAGTTCACGGGACACCTTGTACTTC

d_call: TRBD1
j_call: TRBJ1-6
v_call: TRBV30
clone_size: NA
cdr3_aa: CAWLDRGRFNSPLHF
cdr3_nt: TGTGCCTGGCTGGACAGGGGCAGATTTAATTCACCCCTCCACTTT

d_call: NA
j_call: TRBJ2-3
v_call: TRBV24-1
clone_size: NA
cdr3_aa: CATSDFGGGVTDTQYF
cdr3_nt: TGTGCCACCAGTGATTTTGGGGGGGGCGTCACAGATACGCAGTATTTT

d_call: NA
j_call: TRBJ2-1
v_call: TRBV2
clone_size: NA
cdr3_aa: CASSKSIGNEQFF
cdr3_nt: TGTGCCAGCAGCAAATCTATAGGGAATGAGCAGTTCTTC

d_call: TRBD1
j_call: TRBJ1-2
v_call: TRBV7-2
clone_size: NA
cdr3_aa: CASSSGDRGRMYGYTF
cdr3_nt: TGTGCCAGCAGCTCGGGGGACAGGGGGCGCATGTATGGCTACACCTTC

d_call: NA
j_call: TRBJ1-4
v_call: TRBV6-5
clone_size: NA
cdr3_aa: CASRPGTVVEKLFF
cdr3_nt: TGTGCCAGCAGGCCCGGGACCGTGGTTGAAAAACTGTTTTTT

d_call: NA
j_call: TRBJ1-4
v_call: TRBV5-1
clone_size: NA
cdr3_aa: CASSLDGSAGEKLFF
cdr3_nt: TGCGCCAGCAGCTTGGACGGATCCGCGGGGGAAAAACTGTTTTTT

d_call: NA
j_call: TRBJ1-1
v_call: TRBV5-4
clone_size: NA
cdr3_aa: CASSLGGRAVTEAFF
cdr3_nt: TGTGCCAGCAGCTTGGGGGGCAGGGCGGTGACTGAAGCTTTCTTT

d_call: NA
j_call: TRBJ2-3
v_call: TRBV4-1
clone_size: few
cdr3_aa: CASSQGKGGVLDTQYF
cdr3_nt: TGCGCCAGCAGCCAAGGAAAGGGGGGGGTGTTGGATACGCAGTATTTT

d_call: NA
j_call: TRBJ2-1
v_call: TRBV5-1
clone_size: NA
cdr3_aa: CASSLNTGSYNEQFF
cdr3_nt: TGCGCCAGCAGCTTGAATACAGGGTCCTACAATGAGCAGTTCTTC

d_call: TRBD2
j_call: TRBJ2-1
v_call: TRBV19
clone_size: NA
cdr3_aa: CASSITHAGVYNEQFF
cdr3_nt: TGTGCCAGTAGTATAACCCATGCGGGGGTGTACAATGAGCAGTTCTTC

d_call: NA
j_call: TRBJ1-1
v_call: TRBV21-1
clone_size: NA
cdr3_aa: CASSKALYPLMNTEAFF
cdr3_nt: TGTGCCAGCAGCAAAGCGCTTTACCCACTTATGAACACTGAAGCTTTCTTT

d_call: NA
j_call: TRBJ2-7
v_call: TRBV7-6
clone_size: NA
cdr3_aa: CASSGQHYEQYF
cdr3_nt: TGTGCCAGCAGCGGACAACATTACGAGCAGTACTTC

d_call: NA
j_call: TRBJ1-1
v_call: TRBV30
clone_size: NA
cdr3_aa: CAWGRNTEAFF
cdr3_nt: TGTGCCTGGGGGAGGAACACTGAAGCTTTCTTT

d_call: TRBD1
j_call: TRBJ2-5
v_call: TRBV10-1
clone_size: NA
cdr3_aa: CASSGQGVGETQYF
cdr3_nt: TGCGCCAGCAGTGGGCAGGGGGTCGGGGAGACCCAGTACTTC

d_call: TRBD1
j_call: TRBJ2-7
v_call: TRBV27
clone_size: NA
cdr3_aa: CASSWGQGRREQYF
cdr3_nt: TGTGCCAGCAGCTGGGGACAGGGGAGGCGCGAGCAGTACTTC

d_call: TRBD2
j_call: TRBJ2-2
v_call: TRBV4-1
clone_size: NA
cdr3_aa: CASSQGKTSGGGGELFF
cdr3_nt: TGCGCCAGCAGCCAAGGAAAAACTAGCGGGGGCGGCGGGGAGCTGTTTTTT